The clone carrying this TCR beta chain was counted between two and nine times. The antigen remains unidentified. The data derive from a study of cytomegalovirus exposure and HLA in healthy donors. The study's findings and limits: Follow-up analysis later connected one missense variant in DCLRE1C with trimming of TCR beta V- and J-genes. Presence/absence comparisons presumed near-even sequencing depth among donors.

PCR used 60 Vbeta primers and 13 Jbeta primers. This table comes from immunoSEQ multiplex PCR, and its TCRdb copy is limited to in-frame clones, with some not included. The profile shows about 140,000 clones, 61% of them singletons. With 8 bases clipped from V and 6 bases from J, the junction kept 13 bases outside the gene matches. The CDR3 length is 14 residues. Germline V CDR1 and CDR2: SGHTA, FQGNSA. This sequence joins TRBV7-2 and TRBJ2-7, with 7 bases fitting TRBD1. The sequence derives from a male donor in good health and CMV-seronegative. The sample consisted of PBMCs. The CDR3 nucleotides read TGTGCCAGCGCCACAGGGGCGATCGTTACCGAGCAGTACTTC. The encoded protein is CASATGAIVTEQYF.